What follows is one T cell receptor beta chain and its context. What it binds is not known. An end of the junction does not agree with germline; a read error may underlie this. The V gene's germline CDR1 is SNHLY and CDR2 FYNNEI. This CDR3 is built from 11 residues. The sample comes from a study of CD8 T cells in ankylosing spondylitis. Points from the study as a whole: The study identified a TCR beta motif of 7 or 8 highly homologous variants that appeared characteristic of ankylosing spondylitis blood. CD8+ cells made up the disease-linked clones, which were relatively rare in peripheral blood. Earlier studies detected some motif variants in reactive arthritis synovial fluid and blood.

TCRdb used MiXCR to reprocess the 5' RACE reads, holding one entry per CDR3 protein. The sample shows 390,000 or so distinct CDR3 sequences, under 25% of them seen only once. The sample was blood, either unsorted or a sorted T cell fraction (not recorded which). The origin of this receptor is a male donor with ankylosing spondylitis. V is TRBV2 and J is TRBJ1-1; D is uncertain. The CDR3 sequence: CASSRNTGAFF. CDR3 DNA sequence: TGTGCCAGCAGTAGAAACACTGGAGCTTTCTTT. Full variable domain (missing parts from reference TRBV2 and TRBJ1-1): EPEVTQTPSHQVTQMGQEVILRCVPISNHLYFYWYRQILGQKVEFLVSFYNNEISEKSEIFDDQFSVERPDGSNFTLKIRSTKLEDSAMYFCASSRNTGAFFGQGTRLTVV.